The rows below give T cell receptor beta chains drawn from one sample of a study of molecular identifiers for immune sequencing clone quantification. TCRdb re-derived calls from the PCR reads in MiXCR, one entry per CDR3 protein. The data contain about 640,000 distinct CDR3 sequences, about 20% of them seen just once; the ten biggest clones take up about 0.9%. Sequencing input: naive CD8+ T cells from blood, with Jurkat cell RNA spiked in. These receptors came from a human donor in good health. Some libraries in this study had Jurkat cell RNA spiked in. Both conserved end residues are part of each CDR3. The D gene is left open where the match is weak. Size tells how often a clone was seen (once, few, many) or the class of an expanded clone, and some rows leave it out.

few TRBJ2-7 - TRBV9 14 TGTGCCAGCAGCACCGGAGATTCGGACTACGAGCAGTACTTC CASSTGDSDYEQYF
many TRBJ1-5 TRBD1 TRBV2 15 TGTGCCAGCAGGACAGGGGACCTAGAAAATCAGCCCCAGCATTTT CASRTGDLENQPQHF
many TRBJ2-5 - TRBV7-9 19 TGTGCCAGCAGCACCAGACTAGTTCGTCTCGATAACTACCAAGAGACCCAGTACTTC CASSTRLVRLDNYQETQYF
- TRBJ1-1 - TRBV6-2/TRBV6-3 13 TGTGCCAGCAGTTTAGGGGCCGACACTGAAGCTTTCTTT CASSLGADTEAFF
- TRBJ1-1 - TRBV19 16 TGTGCCAGTAGCCCTATGGGGGGATACCCGAACACTGAAGCTTTCTTT CASSPMGGYPNTEAFF
many TRBJ2-2 - TRBV4-3 14 TGCGCCAGCAGCCATTTAGCGAACACCGGGGAGCTGTTTTTT CASSHLANTGELFF
few TRBJ2-1 TRBD2 TRBV4-3 18 TGCGCCAGCAGCCAAGATCGGGCGGGGGGAGGGCGCAACAATGAGCAGTTCTTC CASSQDRAGGGRNNEQFF
many TRBJ2-3 - TRBV3-1 17 TGTGCCAGCAGCCAAGAGCTTTTTCTGACGGTGGAGGGTACGCAGTATTTT CASSQELFLTVEGTQYF
- TRBJ2-2 TRBD2 TRBV9 18 TGTGCCAGCAGCGTTATATGGCGGGGGGGCCAGGACACCGGGGAGCTGTTTTTT CASSVIWRGGQDTGELFF
- TRBJ2-7 - TRBV7-8 16 TGTGCCAGCAGCTTAGCCCCAGGGGGTCCCGGGGGGGAGCAGTACTTC CASSLAPGGPGGEQYF
many TRBJ2-6 - TRBV28 17 TGTGCCAGCAGTTTCAGACACGGGTCCTCTGGGGCCAACGTCCTGACTTTC CASSFRHGSSGANVLTF
many TRBJ2-1 - TRBV30 13 TGTGCCTGGAGTCTGGGGGATTACAATGAGCAGTTCTTC CAWSLGDYNEQFF
few TRBJ2-5 - TRBV7-6 13 TGTGCCAGCTGCAAGACAGCGGTAGAGACCCAGTACTTC CASCKTAVETQYF
many TRBJ1-6 TRBD1 TRBV27 15 TGTGCCAGCAGCCTCCTCGGGACAGGGCATTCACCCCTCCACTTT CASSLLGTGHSPLHF
many TRBJ1-5 TRBD1 TRBV6-5 19 TGTGCCAGCAGTTACTCCACCGACGCTGGACAGGAAAGCAATCAGCCCCAGCATTTT CASSYSTDAGQESNQPQHF
many TRBJ2-7 - TRBV20-1 14 TGCAGTGCTAGCCCCTTGACTAACTCCTACGAGCAGTACTTC CSASPLTNSYEQYF
many TRBJ1-6 TRBD1 TRBV7-9 11 TGTGCCAGCAGCTGGGACAGAGGACTCCACTTT CASSWDRGLHF
many TRBJ2-5 - TRBV4-1 16 TGCGCCAGCAGCCAAGGCTTACTAGCTATCCAAGAGACCCAGTACTTC CASSQGLLAIQETQYF
few TRBJ2-1 TRBD2 TRBV9 17 TGTGCCAGCAGCCTACCCCGCTACCAGGCGGGAGGTGGGGAGCAGTTCTTC CASSLPRYQAGGGEQFF
many TRBJ2-5 TRBD1 TRBV12-3/TRBV12-4 13 TGTGCCAGCAGGGGACAGCACCAAGAGACCCAGTACTTC CASRGQHQETQYF
many TRBJ1-1 - TRBV7-9 14 TGTGCCAGCAGCTTATCCGACCGAACGACAGGAGCTTTCTTT CASSLSDRTTGAFF
- TRBJ2-6 - TRBV12-3/TRBV12-4 18 TGTGCCAGTAGTTTCAGTTGGACAGTCTTCTCTGGGGCCAACGTCCTGACTTTC CASSFSWTVFSGANVLTF
many TRBJ2-7 TRBD2 TRBV4-3 15 TGCGCCAGCAGCCAAGGACTAGCGGCCAGCTACGAGCAGTACTTC CASSQGLAASYEQYF
many TRBJ2-7 - TRBV7-2 12 TGTGCCAGCAACAAATATTCCTACGAGCAGTACTTC CASNKYSYEQYF
few TRBJ2-3 TRBD1 TRBV28 15 TGTGCCAGCAGGACGAACAGGGGGAGCACAGATACGCAGTATTTT CASRTNRGSTDTQYF
many TRBJ1-4 TRBD1 TRBV7-8 16 TGTGCCAGCAGCTCCTGGGGACAGTCCCTTAATGAAAAACTGTTTTTT CASSSWGQSLNEKLFF
many TRBJ2-7 - TRBV4-3 15 TGCGCCAGCAGCCAAGACCGACAGATCTCCTACGAGCAGTACTTC CASSQDRQISYEQYF
- TRBJ2-2 TRBD1 TRBV7-9 16 TGTGCCAGCAGCCGTACAGGGGACCTAACACCCGGGGAGCTGTCTTTT CASSRTGDLTPGELSF
few TRBJ1-2 TRBD1 TRBV6-2/TRBV6-3 15 TGTGCCAGCAGCGTGACAGGGGAGCATAACTATGGCTACACCTTC CASSVTGEHNYGYTF
many TRBJ1-1 TRBD1 TRBV5-1 16 TGCGCCAGCAGCAAAGGACAGGGGGCGCGGGGTACTGAAGCTTTCTTT CASSKGQGARGTEAFF
few TRBJ2-1 - TRBV4-3 14 TGCGCCAGCAGCCAAGATTTGGACTACAATGAGCAGTTCTTC CASSQDLDYNEQFF
few TRBJ2-7 TRBD1 TRBV19 13 TGTGCCACAACCGGGACAGGATCCTACGAGCAGTACTTC CATTGTGSYEQYF
- TRBJ2-3 TRBD2 TRBV20-1 17 TGCAGTGCTAGGGGACTAGCGGGGGCATTATTTCTGGATACGCAGTATTTT CSARGLAGALFLDTQYF
many TRBJ2-7 - TRBV4-3 14 TGCGCCAGCAGCCAAGATTCGGCCCCAAGCGAGCAGTACTTC CASSQDSAPSEQYF
- TRBJ2-7 - TRBV12-3/TRBV12-4 12 TGTGCCAGCGGTCCACACCAGGACGAGCAGTACTTC CASGPHQDEQYF
few TRBJ1-4 TRBD1 TRBV4-3 21 TGCGCCAGCAGCCCCCAAGGCGGGACAGGGCTTTATTTTTCAACTAATGAAAAACTGTTTTTT CASSPQGGTGLYFSTNEKLFF
few TRBJ2-1 - TRBV20-1 17 TGCAGTGCTAGAGGACTCGGGCGGCTAAAGACCTACAATGAGCAGTTCTTC CSARGLGRLKTYNEQFF
many TRBJ2-5 - TRBV6-5 14 TGTGCCAGCAGTTACTCGACGTGGGAAGAGACCCAGTACTTC CASSYSTWEETQYF
many TRBJ2-3 - TRBV30 12 TGTGCCTGGCTGGGTCTAGAAACTACGCAGTATTTT CAWLGLETTQYF
- TRBJ2-5 - TRBV5-3 16 TGTGCCGGCAGCCGTCCCGATGGGGGGAGCGGTGAGACCCAGTACTTC CAGSRPDGGSGETQYF
- TRBJ2-1 - TRBV4-3 18 TGCGCCAGCAGCCAAGGGGTGGCGGGATCCCGCTCCTACAATGAGCAGTTCTTC CASSQGVAGSRSYNEQFF
few TRBJ1-2 - TRBV4-2 18 TGTGCCAGCAGCCAAGATGGGGGACACCTGTTAGCTAACTATGGCTACACCTTC CASSQDGGHLLANYGYTF
- TRBJ1-5 - TRBV30 14 TGTGCCTGGAGTGTAGTGGACAGTAATCAGCCCCAGCATTTT CAWSVVDSNQPQHF
many TRBJ2-3 - TRBV4-3 13 TGCGCCAGCAGCCAAGTGCCGGAAGATACGCAGTATTTT CASSQVPEDTQYF
many TRBJ2-1 - TRBV11-2 15 TGTGCCAGCAGCTGGGGACCAGAACCCTACAATGAGCAGTTCTTC CASSWGPEPYNEQFF
- TRBJ2-1 - TRBV4-2 21 TGTGCCAGCAGCCAAGCCCCGTCCGGCCTCATAGCGTTAGGCTCCTACAATGAGCAGTTCTTC CASSQAPSGLIALGSYNEQFF
- TRBJ1-1 - TRBV30 16 TGTGCCCGGAGTGTACAGGGCAGGGCAGTGTACACTGAAGCTTTCTTT CARSVQGRAVYTEAFF
many TRBJ1-2 TRBD1 TRBV20-1 13 TGCAGTGCTAGGGAAGGGGGCAACTATGGCTACACCTTC CSAREGGNYGYTF
many TRBJ2-1 - TRBV6-2/TRBV6-3 14 TGTGCCAGCAGTTATGGGGTGGCGGGGAGTGAGCAGTTCTTC CASSYGVAGSEQFF
many TRBJ1-1 - TRBV11-2 13 TGTGCCAGCAGCCTAAATAGGGACACTGAAGCTTTCTTT CASSLNRDTEAFF
many TRBJ1-1 - TRBV2 13 TGTGCCAGCAACAGAGGGCCGAACACTGAAGCTTTCTTT CASNRGPNTEAFF
once TRBJ2-1 - TRBV2 13 TGTGCCGACCAGGAGGCACCCTACAATGAGCAGTTCTTC CADQEAPYNEQFF
once TRBJ1-1 - TRBV5-4 13 TGTGCCAGCAGCTCGGCCACAGGGACTGAAGCTTTCTTT CASSSATGTEAFF
many TRBJ2-7 - TRBV28 14 TGTGCCAGCAATTCCGGGGGACTGGTCTACGAGCAGTACTTC CASNSGGLVYEQYF
- TRBJ2-7 TRBD2 TRBV2 14 TGTGCCAGCGGTACTAGCGGGGAATCCTACGAGCAGTACTTC CASGTSGESYEQYF